These 5 T cell receptor beta chains were sequenced from one sample in a study of blood T cell repertoires in COVID-19. Produced via immunoSEQ multiplex PCR; TCRdb's table is partial and in-frame only. The sample has just under 350,000 clones, around nine tenths seen once. The sequenced sample consisted of peripheral blood. The receptors stem from a woman younger than 30 who had recovered from COVID-19.

The chain combines TRBV19 with TRBJ2-1; perhaps TRBD2 as D (6 bases). Between the trimmed V and J ends, which lost 5 bases and 6 bases, there was a span of 14 bases. CDR1 is LNHDA, CDR2 SQIVND, per germline (reference sequence). The CDR3 extends over 14 amino acids. The DNA for the CDR3 is TGTGCCAGTAGTCGAGACCGGAGGGCCAATGAGCAGTTCTTC. Amino acids: CASSRDRRANEQFF.

The chain uses TRBV20-1 and TRBJ1-3; D is undetermined. The CDR3 loop spans 11 amino acids. Trimming left V 6 bases short and J 4 bases short, with 7 bases between. Germline V gives CDR1 DFQATT, CDR2 SNEGSKA (reference sequence). The CDR3 sequence: CSATGGNTIYF. CDR3 coding DNA: TGCAGTGCCACCGGGGGAAACACCATATATTTT.

The rearrangement joins TRBV5-6 to TRBJ1-2; D gene uncertain. Germline CDR1 SGHDT, CDR2 YYEEEE. The CDR3 runs to 12 residues. V was pared by 0 bases and J by 9 bases, with 9 bases between. In DNA form, the CDR3 reads TGTGCCAGCAGCTTGGCTCCGTTAAGCTACACCTTC. Protein product: CASSLAPLSYTF.

The genes are TRBV9 and TRBJ2-3, with 13 positions matching TRBD2. The CDR3 sequence is 18 residues long. Germline CDR1 SGDLS, CDR2 YYNGEE. Trimming cost V 4 bases and J 6 bases; bases outside gene matches: 14. This CDR3 reads CASSLGAGLAGLTDTQYF. CDR3 DNA sequence: TGTGCCAGCAGCCTTGGGGCGGGACTAGCGGGATTAACGGATACGCAGTATTTT.

The gene calls are TRBV19 and TRBJ2-3, with 7 bases matching TRBD1. CDR3 length: 14 residues. Germline CDR1 is LNHDA and CDR2 is SQIVND (reference sequence). Losses at the gene ends were 6 bases for V and 4 bases for J; bases not matched to a gene: 7. CDR3 sequence (DNA): TGTGCCAGTAGATCGGCAGGGGGACCAGATACGCAGTATTTT. Its protein product is CASRSAGGPDTQYF.